One sample yielded the 14 T cell receptor beta chains listed below, sequenced in a study of identical twins. One entry per CDR3 protein results from TCRdb running MiXCR on the 5' RACE reads. This table holds around 690,000 distinct CDR3 sequences, about 20% found once. This sample was also put to use in a study of T cells expressing NK-cell markers.

The source material was PBMCs. These receptors all come from a woman between 18 and 29 years old in good health.

The rearrangement uses TRBV20-1 and TRBJ2-3; D is unclear. The CDR3 loop spans 15 amino acids. The germline gives CDR1 DFQATT, CDR2 SNEGSKA (reference sequence). The V end was cut by 0 bases, the J end by 4 bases, with 14 bases between. The CDR3 sequence is CSARETGTPPDTQYF. CDR3 coding DNA: TGCAGTGCTAGAGAAACTGGAACCCCCCCAGATACGCAGTATTTT.

This clonotype was observed a few times. The V call is TRBV6-1, the J call TRBJ2-5, with 9 bases matching TRBD1. CDR1 and CDR2 (germline): MNHNS, SASEGT. The CDR3 is 13 residues long. V shed 8 bases and J 3 bases; nucleotides not matched to a gene: 4. This CDR3 reads CASRRTGEETQYF. The CDR3 region has the DNA TGTGCCAGCCGCAGGACAGGGGAAGAGACCCAGTACTTC.

The chain links TRBV6-1 to TRBJ1-1; 8 nucleotides align to TRBD1. The junction had 6 bases not matched to a gene; V was cut back by 8 bases and J by 4 bases. This CDR3 spans 13 amino acids. Germline CDR1 reads MNHNS; CDR2 reads SASEGT. The CDR3 DNA reads as TGTGCCAGCTCACAGGGGGGTGTCACTGAAGCTTTCTTT. Amino acid sequence: CASSQGGVTEAFF.

The chain links TRBV7-9 to TRBJ2-3; the D gene could be TRBD1 or TRBD2 (6 bases each). This CDR3 has 14 residues. The V end lost 4 bases, the J end lost 6 bases, and 14 bases lay between the germline ends. Germline lookup yields CDR1 SEHNR and CDR2 FQNEAQ (reference sequence). The CDR3 DNA is TGTGCCAGCAGCTCCTCCGGGGGACATGATACGCAGTATTTT. It codes for CASSSSGGHDTQYF. Complete variable domain (other parts from reference TRBV7-9 and TRBJ2-3): DTGVSQNPRHKITKRGQNVTFRCDPISEHNRLYWYRQTLGQGPEFLTYFQNEAQLEKSRLLSDRFSAERPKGSFSTLEIQRTEQGDSAMYLCASSSSGGHDTQYFGPGTRLTVL.

The table lists this clonotype with a few counts. The V gene is TRBV20-1, the J gene TRBJ2-4; tentative D call: TRBD2 (5 bases). The CDR3 has 12 amino acids. With 6 bases removed from V and 5 bases from J, the gap between germline ends came to 11 bases. Germline V gene lookup returns CDR1 DFQATT and CDR2 SNEGSKA (reference sequence). CDR3 residues: CSAPGGENIQYF. CDR3 sequence (DNA): TGCAGTGCCCCTGGAGGCGAAAACATTCAGTACTTC.

The chain's CDR3 is CSARAPGPRDFHIGPNQPQHF. The CDR3 DNA reads as TGCAGTGCTAGAGCTCCGGGCCCCCGGGACTTCCACATCGGACCAAATCAGCCCCAGCATTTT. V is TRBV20-1 and J is TRBJ1-5; TRBD1 might be the D (5 bases). V was cut by 1 base and J by 4 bases, with 32 bases left in between. The CDR3 extends over 21 amino acids. Germline-derived CDR1 and CDR2 are DFQATT and SNEGSKA (reference sequence).

The rearrangement uses TRBV2 and TRBJ2-1, with 13 positions matching TRBD2. Germline assignment: CDR1 SNHLY and CDR2 FYNNEI. This CDR3 region has 16 residues. V shed 5 bases, J shed 8 bases, and the junction held 9 bases outside the gene matches. In nucleotides, the CDR3 is TGTGCCAGCAGTCTGGGACTAGCGGGACCTAGGTATGAGCAGTTCTTC. Its protein is CASSLGLAGPRYEQFF. Full variable domain (outside the CDR3, taken from reference TRBV2 and TRBJ2-1): EPEVTQTPSHQVTQMGQEVILRCVPISNHLYFYWYRQILGQKVEFLVSFYNNEISEKSEIFDDQFSVERPDGSNFTLKIRSTKLEDSAMYFCASSLGLAGPRYEQFFGPGTRLTVL.

In its sample, this clonotype was seen once. The J gene is TRBJ2-5, the V gene TRBV11-2, with 14 nucleotides matching TRBD2. The CDR3 length is 16 residues. In germline, CDR1 is SGHAT, CDR2 FQNNGV. The junction had 7 bases not matched to a gene; V was cut back by 5 bases and J by 5 bases. The CDR3 loop is CASSTGLAGVRETQYF. For the CDR3, the DNA is TGTGCCAGCAGCACGGGACTAGCGGGAGTAAGGGAGACCCAGTACTTC. The full variable domain, rest sourced from reference TRBV11-2 and TRBJ2-5, is EAGVAQSPRYKIIEKRQSVAFWCNPISGHATLYWYQQILGQGPKLLIQFQNNGVVDDSQLPKDRFSAERLKGVDSTLKIQPAKLEDSAVYLCASSTGLAGVRETQYFGPGTRLLVL.

The chain links TRBV10-3 to TRBJ1-2, with 8 bases lining up with TRBD1. V was clipped by 10 bases and J by 7 bases; unmatched bases: 11. The CDR3 totals 13 residues. Germline V gene data show CDR1 as ENHRY and CDR2 as SYGVKD. CDR3 DNA: TGTGCCACAGAGGGACAGGCCGGAGGTGGCTACACCTTC. Protein product: CATEGQAGGGYTF.

The chain couples TRBV20-1 to TRBJ2-5; D possibly corresponds to TRBD2 (5 bases). Trimming pared 5 bases from V and 2 bases from J, leaving 12 bases between. CDR1 and CDR2 (germline): DFQATT, SNEGSKA (reference sequence). The CDR3 extends over 13 amino acids. For the CDR3, the DNA is TGCAGTGCTTCCGCAGGACTGCAAGAGACCCAGTACTTC. Its translation is CSASAGLQETQYF.

This clonotype was observed a handful of times. The chain combines TRBV15 with TRBJ1-2; 11 nucleotides line up with TRBD1. Germline values: CDR1 LNHNV, CDR2 YYDKDF (reference sequence). This CDR3 has 14 residues. The V gene end was trimmed by 5 bases and the J gene end by 4 bases; junction bases not matched to a gene: 3. The CDR3 region has the DNA TGTGCCACCAGCCGGGACAGGGGGGGCTATGGCTACACCTTC. Its protein product is CATSRDRGGYGYTF.

This clonotype occurred a few times. The rearrangement links TRBV7-9 to TRBJ2-3; 7 bases are shared with TRBD1. V trimming: 4 bases; J trimming: 2 bases; junction bases outside the gene matches: 9. This CDR3 comprises 16 residues. Germline assignment: CDR1 SEHNR and CDR2 FQNEAQ (reference sequence). The CDR3 protein is CASSSLSGQDTDTQYF. As DNA, the CDR3 is TGTGCCAGCAGCTCCCTATCCGGACAGGACACAGATACGCAGTATTTT.

V gene TRBV7-9 combines with J gene TRBJ2-7; no clear D. Germline V gives CDR1 SEHNR, CDR2 FQNEAQ (reference sequence). Trimming removed 5 bases at V and 7 bases at J, with 15 bases between. The CDR3 runs 13 residues. As DNA, the CDR3 is TGTGCCAGCAGCCATCCCGACCGGTCTGAGCAGTACTTC. It is translated as CASSHPDRSEQYF.

This clonotype has just a few counts. The chain is built from TRBV20-1 and TRBJ2-7, with D maybe TRBD2 (6 bases). The CDR3 sequence is 13 residues long. The V end was cut by 0 bases, the J end by 3 bases, with 9 bases between. Germline V gene lookup returns CDR1 DFQATT and CDR2 SNEGSKA (reference sequence). The chain's CDR3 is CSARDGGVYEQYF. As DNA, the CDR3 is TGCAGTGCTAGAGATGGCGGGGTCTACGAGCAGTACTTC.